The rows below give T cell receptor beta chains drawn from one sample of a study of control samples from healthy donors and cancer patients. TCRdb's table, derived via immunoSEQ multiplex PCR, lists solely in-frame clones and lacks some. The data show 25,000 to 30,000 clones, approximately 85% seen once. Sequenced: PBMCs. The receptors shown here come from a woman aged 60 to 75 with head and neck cancer. The CDR3 runs from the conserved cysteine through the conserved F or W. D genes are given only for firm matches. Only some rows state a clone size, as once, few, many or a class for expanded clones.

clone size	V gene	J gene	D gene	CDR3 length	CDR3 DNA	CDR3 protein
NA	TRBV27	TRBJ2-7	NA	14	TGTGCCAGCAGTTCCCGGGGATGGGCCTACGAGCAGTACTTC	CASSSRGWAYEQYF
NA	TRBV5-1	TRBJ2-5	NA	12	TGCGCCAGCAGCCACAACTCAGAGACCCAGTACTTC	CASSHNSETQYF
NA	TRBV3-1/TRBV3-2	TRBJ1-1	NA	13	TGTGCCAGCAGCCCCGGGTCGAACACTGAAGCTTTCTTT	CASSPGSNTEAFF
once	TRBV7-6	TRBJ2-7	TRBD1	13	TGTGCCAGCAGCGCCTACAGGGGAAACGAGCAGTACTTC	CASSAYRGNEQYF
NA	TRBV4-1	TRBJ1-6	NA	15	TGCGCCAGCAGCCAAGGGCCCCTCTATAATTCACCCCTCCACTTT	CASSQGPLYNSPLHF
NA	TRBV5-5	TRBJ2-2	NA	17	TGTGCCAGCAGCTTGTGGAGTACAGGGACGAACACCGGGGAGCTGTTTTTT	CASSLWSTGTNTGELFF
few	TRBV5-8	TRBJ1-5	NA	14	TGTGCCAGCAGCTTGGGGCCCGCTGGGCAGCCCCAGCATTTT	CASSLGPAGQPQHF
NA	TRBV4-3	TRBJ2-7	TRBD2	15	TGCGCCAGCAGCCAAGGGTTGGGGGGGTTCGAAGAGCAGTACTTC	CASSQGLGGFEEQYF
NA	TRBV6-6	TRBJ2-7	NA	12	TGTGCCACCTCGGCGGGGAACTACGAGCAGTACTTC	CATSAGNYEQYF
NA	TRBV6-5	TRBJ2-2	NA	15	TGTGCCAGCAGTTACTCGACAGGCCTCACCGGGGAGCTGTTTTTT	CASSYSTGLTGELFF